This T cell receptor (beta chain) was obtained from a study of blood T cells in healthy people across ages. Primed by a sample-barcoded 5' primer and a J-beta primer mix, a second PCR proceeded for 7 to 11 cycles. TCRdb called the 5' RACE reads again in MiXCR, with one record for every CDR3 protein. The repertoire consists of more than 800,000 distinct CDR3 sequences, with 45% occurring once and the leading ten covering approximately 17%. CDR3 length: 14 residues. CDR1 is LNHDA, CDR2 SQIVND, per germline (reference sequence). The origin of this receptor is a woman aged 55-70 years in good health. The specimen sequenced was blood. This chain links TRBV19 with TRBJ2-5; D remains unclear. The J call is uncertain, as TRBJ2-7 better fits the DNA end. The CDR3 sequence is CASSIGRENYEQYF. As DNA, the CDR3 is TGTGCCAGTAGTATTGGGCGTGAGAACTACGAGCAGTACTTC.